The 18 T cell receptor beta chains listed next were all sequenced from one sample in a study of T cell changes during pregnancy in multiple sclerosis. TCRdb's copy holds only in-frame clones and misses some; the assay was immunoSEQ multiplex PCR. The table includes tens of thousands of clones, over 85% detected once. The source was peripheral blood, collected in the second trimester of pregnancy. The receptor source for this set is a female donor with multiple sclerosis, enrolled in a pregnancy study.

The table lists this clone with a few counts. CDR3 sequence reads: CASSLNGVDTEAFF. In DNA, the CDR3 is TGTGCCAGCAGCTTGAACGGGGTGGACACTGAAGCTTTCTTT. This chain links TRBV7-2 with TRBJ1-1; no clear D gene. The CDR3 has 14 amino acids. V was clipped by 3 bases and J by 3 bases, with 11 bases between them. CDR1 is SGHTA and CDR2 is FQGNSA in the germline V gene.

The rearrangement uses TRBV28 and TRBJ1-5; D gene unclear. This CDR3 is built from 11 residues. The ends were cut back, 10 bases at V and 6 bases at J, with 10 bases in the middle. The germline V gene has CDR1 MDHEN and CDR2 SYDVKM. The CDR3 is CATRETQPQHF. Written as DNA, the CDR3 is TGTGCCACTAGGGAGACTCAGCCCCAGCATTTT. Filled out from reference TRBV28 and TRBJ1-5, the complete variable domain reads DVKVTQSSRYLVKRTGEKVFLECVQDMDHENMFWYRQDPGLGLRLIYFSYDVKMKEKGDIPEGYSVSREKKERFSLILESASTNQTSMYLCATRETQPQHFGDGTRLSIL.

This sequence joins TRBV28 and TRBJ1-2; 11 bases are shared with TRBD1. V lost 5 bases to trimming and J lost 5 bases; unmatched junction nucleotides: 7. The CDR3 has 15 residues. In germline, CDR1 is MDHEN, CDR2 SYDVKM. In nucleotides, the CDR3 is TGTGCCAGCAGTCCAGGGACAGGGGGGCTGTATGGCTACACCTTC. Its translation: CASSPGTGGLYGYTF.

CDR3 in amino acids: CASSSEGVGLGRNTEAFF. The DNA of the CDR3 is TGTGCCAGCAGCTCAGAGGGGGTTGGGTTGGGGAGAAACACTGAAGCTTTCTTT. The V call is TRBV7-2, the J call TRBJ1-1, with a weak D call TRBD1 (6 bases). Trimming left V 4 bases short and J 2 bases short, with 23 bases between. The CDR3 length is 18 residues. Germline V gene lookup returns CDR1 SGHTA and CDR2 FQGNSA.

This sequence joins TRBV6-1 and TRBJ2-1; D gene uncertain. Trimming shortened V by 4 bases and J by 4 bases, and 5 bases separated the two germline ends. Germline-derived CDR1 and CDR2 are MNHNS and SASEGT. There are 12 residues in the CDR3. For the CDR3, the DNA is TGTGCCAGCAGTGTGAGATACAATGAGCAGTTCTTC. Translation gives CASSVRYNEQFF.

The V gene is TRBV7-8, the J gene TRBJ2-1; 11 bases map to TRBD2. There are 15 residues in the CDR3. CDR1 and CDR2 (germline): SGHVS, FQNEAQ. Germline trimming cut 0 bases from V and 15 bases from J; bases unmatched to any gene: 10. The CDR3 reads CASSLAQLAGVKWFF. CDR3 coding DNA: TGTGCCAGCAGCTTAGCGCAACTAGCGGGGGTAAAGTGGTTCTTC.

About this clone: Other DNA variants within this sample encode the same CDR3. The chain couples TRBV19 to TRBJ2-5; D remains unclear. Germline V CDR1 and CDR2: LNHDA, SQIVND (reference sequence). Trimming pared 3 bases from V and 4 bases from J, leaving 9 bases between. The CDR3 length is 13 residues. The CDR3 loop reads CASSISSLETQYF. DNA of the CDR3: TGTGCCAGTAGTATCTCTTCTCTAGAGACCCAGTACTTC. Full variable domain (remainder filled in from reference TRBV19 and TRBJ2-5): DGGITQSPKYLFRKEGQNVTLSCEQNLNHDAMYWYRQDPGQGLRLIYYSQIVNDFQKGDIAEGYSVSREKKESFPLTVTSAQKNPTAFYLCASSISSLETQYFGPGTRLLVL.

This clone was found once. The CDR3 loop is CASSQRSTWDRGNDMNTEAFF. The DNA for the CDR3 is TGTGCCAGCAGTCAAAGAAGTACCTGGGACAGGGGGAACGATATGAACACTGAAGCTTTCTTT. J is TRBJ1-1 and V is TRBV7-3; 11 nucleotides line up with TRBD1. Germline CDR1 reads SGHTA; CDR2 reads FQGTGA. The junction had 21 bases not matched to a gene; V was cut back by 6 bases and J by 0 bases. The CDR3 runs to 21 residues.

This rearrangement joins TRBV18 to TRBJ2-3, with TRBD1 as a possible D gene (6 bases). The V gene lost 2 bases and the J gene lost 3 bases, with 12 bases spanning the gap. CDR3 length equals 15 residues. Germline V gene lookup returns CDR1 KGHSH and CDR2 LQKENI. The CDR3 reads CASSPYTGSTDTQYF. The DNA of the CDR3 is TGTGCCAGCTCACCATACACAGGGTCTACAGATACGCAGTATTTT.

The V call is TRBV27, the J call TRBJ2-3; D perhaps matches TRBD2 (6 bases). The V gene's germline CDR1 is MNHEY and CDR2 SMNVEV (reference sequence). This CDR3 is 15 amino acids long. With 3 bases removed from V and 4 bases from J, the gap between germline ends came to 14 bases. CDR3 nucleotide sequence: TGTGCCAGCAGTTTGTATTGGAGGGGCCCAGATACGCAGTATTTT. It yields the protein CASSLYWRGPDTQYF.

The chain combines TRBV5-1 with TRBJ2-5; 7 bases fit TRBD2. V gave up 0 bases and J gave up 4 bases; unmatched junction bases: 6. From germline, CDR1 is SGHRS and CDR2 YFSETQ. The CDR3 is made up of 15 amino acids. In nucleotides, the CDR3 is TGCGCCAGCAGCTTGGGTGCGGGAGCCATAGAGACCCAGTACTTC. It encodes CASSLGAGAIETQYF.

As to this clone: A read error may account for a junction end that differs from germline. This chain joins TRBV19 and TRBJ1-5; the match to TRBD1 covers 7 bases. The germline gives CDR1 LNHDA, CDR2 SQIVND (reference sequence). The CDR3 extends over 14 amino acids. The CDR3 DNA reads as TGTGCCAGTAGTGTAGACAGGGTTACTCAGCCCCAGCATTTT. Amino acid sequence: CASSVDRVTQPQHF.

CDR3: CASSLEALTGGNQPQHF. DNA of the CDR3: TGCGCCAGCAGCTTGGAAGCCCTAACAGGGGGCAATCAGCCCCAGCATTTT. The rearrangement joins TRBV5-1 to TRBJ1-5, with TRBD1 matching over 7 bases. J lost 2 bases, V lost 0 bases, and 8 bases had no gene match. CDR1 and CDR2 (germline): SGHRS, YFSETQ. The CDR3 totals 17 residues.

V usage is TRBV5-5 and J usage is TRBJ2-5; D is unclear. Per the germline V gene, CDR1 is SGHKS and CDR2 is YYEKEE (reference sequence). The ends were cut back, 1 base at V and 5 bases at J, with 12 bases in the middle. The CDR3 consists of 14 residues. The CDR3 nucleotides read TGTGCCAGCAGCTTGCTTACGGGTTCGGAGACCCAGTACTTC. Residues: CASSLLTGSETQYF.

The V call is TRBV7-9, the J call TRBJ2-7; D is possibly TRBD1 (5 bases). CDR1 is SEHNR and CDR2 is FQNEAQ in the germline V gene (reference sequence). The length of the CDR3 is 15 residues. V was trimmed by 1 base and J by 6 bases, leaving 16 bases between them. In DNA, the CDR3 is TGTGCCAGCAGCTTAGGGACACAATTTGTTGGCGAGCAGTACTTC. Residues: CASSLGTQFVGEQYF.

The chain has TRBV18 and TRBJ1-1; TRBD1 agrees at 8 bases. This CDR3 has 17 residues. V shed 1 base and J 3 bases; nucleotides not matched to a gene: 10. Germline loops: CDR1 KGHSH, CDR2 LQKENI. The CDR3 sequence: CASSPLPQGARDTEAFF. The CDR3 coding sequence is TGTGCCAGCTCACCACTCCCCCAGGGGGCGCGGGACACTGAAGCTTTCTTT.

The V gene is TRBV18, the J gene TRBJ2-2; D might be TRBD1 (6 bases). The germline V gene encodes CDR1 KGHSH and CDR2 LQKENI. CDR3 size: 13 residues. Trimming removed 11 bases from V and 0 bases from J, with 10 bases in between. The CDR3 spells CAGQSSNTGELFF. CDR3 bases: TGTGCCGGACAGTCCTCGAACACCGGGGAGCTGTTTTTT.

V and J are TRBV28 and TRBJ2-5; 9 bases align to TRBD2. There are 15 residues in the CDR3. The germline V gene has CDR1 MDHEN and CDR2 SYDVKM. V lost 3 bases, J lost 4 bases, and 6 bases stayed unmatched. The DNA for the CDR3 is TGTGCCAGCAGTTTGGCTAGCGGGAATAGAGAGACCCAGTACTTC. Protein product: CASSLASGNRETQYF. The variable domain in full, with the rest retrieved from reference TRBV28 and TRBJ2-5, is DVKVTQSSRYLVKRTGEKVFLECVQDMDHENMFWYRQDPGLGLRLIYFSYDVKMKEKGDIPEGYSVSREKKERFSLILESASTNQTSMYLCASSLASGNRETQYFGPGTRLLVL.